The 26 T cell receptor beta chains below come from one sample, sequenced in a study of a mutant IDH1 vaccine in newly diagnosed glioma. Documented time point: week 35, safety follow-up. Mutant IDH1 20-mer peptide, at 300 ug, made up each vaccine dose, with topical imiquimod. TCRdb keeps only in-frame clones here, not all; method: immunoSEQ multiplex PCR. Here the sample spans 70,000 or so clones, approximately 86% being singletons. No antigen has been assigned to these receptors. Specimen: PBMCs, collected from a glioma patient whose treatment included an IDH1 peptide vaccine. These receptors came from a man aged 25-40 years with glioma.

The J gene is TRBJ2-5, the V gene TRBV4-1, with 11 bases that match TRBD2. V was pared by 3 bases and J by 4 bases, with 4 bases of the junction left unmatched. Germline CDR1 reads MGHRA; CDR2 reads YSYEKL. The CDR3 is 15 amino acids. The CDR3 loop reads CASSQRLAGGETQYF. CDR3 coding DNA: TGCGCCAGCAGCCAGCGCCTAGCGGGAGGAGAGACCCAGTACTTC.

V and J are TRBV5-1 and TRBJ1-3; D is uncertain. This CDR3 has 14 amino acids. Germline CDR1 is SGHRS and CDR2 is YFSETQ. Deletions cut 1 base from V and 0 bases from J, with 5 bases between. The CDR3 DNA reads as TGCGCCAGCAGCTTGTTGTCCTCTGGAAACACCATATATTTT. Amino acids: CASSLLSSGNTIYF.

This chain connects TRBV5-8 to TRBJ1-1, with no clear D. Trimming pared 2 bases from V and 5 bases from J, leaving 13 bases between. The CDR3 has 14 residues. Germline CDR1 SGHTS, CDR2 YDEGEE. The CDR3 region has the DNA TGTGCCAGCAGCTTTCGAGACACGGGGACTGAAGCTTTCTTT. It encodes CASSFRDTGTEAFF.

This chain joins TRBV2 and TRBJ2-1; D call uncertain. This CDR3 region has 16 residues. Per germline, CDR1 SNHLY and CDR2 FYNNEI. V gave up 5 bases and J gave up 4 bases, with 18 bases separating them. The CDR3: CASSRRILPPYNEQFF. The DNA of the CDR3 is TGTGCCAGCAGTCGACGGATCCTCCCCCCGTACAATGAGCAGTTCTTC. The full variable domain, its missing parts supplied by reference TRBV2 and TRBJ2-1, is EPEVTQTPSHQVTQMGQEVILRCVPISNHLYFYWYRQILGQKVEFLVSFYNNEISEKSEIFDDQFSVERPDGSNFTLKIRSTKLEDSAMYFCASSRRILPPYNEQFFGPGTRLTVL.

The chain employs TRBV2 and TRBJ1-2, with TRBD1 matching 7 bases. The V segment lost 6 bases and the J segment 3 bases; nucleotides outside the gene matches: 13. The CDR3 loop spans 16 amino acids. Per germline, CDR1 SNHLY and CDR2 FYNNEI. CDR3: CASRPRTGGGYYGYTF. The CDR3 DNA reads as TGTGCCAGCAGGCCTCGGACAGGCGGGGGTTACTATGGCTACACCTTC.

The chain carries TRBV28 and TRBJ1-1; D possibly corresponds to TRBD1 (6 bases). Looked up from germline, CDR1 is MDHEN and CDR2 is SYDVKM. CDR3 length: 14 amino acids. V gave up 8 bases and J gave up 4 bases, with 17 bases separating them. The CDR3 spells CASLKPGGGTEAFF. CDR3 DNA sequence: TGTGCCAGCCTCAAACCCGGGGGCGGCACTGAAGCTTTCTTT.

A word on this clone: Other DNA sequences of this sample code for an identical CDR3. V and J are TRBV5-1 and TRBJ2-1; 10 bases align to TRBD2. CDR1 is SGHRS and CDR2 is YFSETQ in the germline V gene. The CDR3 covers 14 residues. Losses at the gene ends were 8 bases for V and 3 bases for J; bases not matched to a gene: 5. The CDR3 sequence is CASSSGGLYNEQFF. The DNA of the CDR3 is TGCGCCAGTTCTAGCGGGGGCCTCTACAATGAGCAGTTCTTC.

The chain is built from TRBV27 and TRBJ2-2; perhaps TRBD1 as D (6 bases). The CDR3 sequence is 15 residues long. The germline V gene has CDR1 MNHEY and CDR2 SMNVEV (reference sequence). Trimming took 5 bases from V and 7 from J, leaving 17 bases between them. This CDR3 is CASSKAQGQGGELFF. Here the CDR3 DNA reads TGTGCCAGCAGTAAGGCACAGGGACAAGGCGGGGAGCTGTTTTTT.

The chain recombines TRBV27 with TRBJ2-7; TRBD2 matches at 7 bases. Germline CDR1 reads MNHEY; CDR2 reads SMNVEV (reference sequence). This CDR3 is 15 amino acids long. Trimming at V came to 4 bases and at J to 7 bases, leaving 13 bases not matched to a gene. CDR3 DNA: TGTGCCAGCAGTTGGCTCGGCGGGAGCTCAGATGAGCAGTACTTC. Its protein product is CASSWLGGSSDEQYF.

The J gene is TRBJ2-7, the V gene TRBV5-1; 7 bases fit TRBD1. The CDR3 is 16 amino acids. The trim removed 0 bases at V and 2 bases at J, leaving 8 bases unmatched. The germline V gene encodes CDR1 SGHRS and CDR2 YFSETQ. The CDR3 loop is CASSLEGAKNTYEQYF. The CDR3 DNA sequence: TGCGCCAGCAGCTTGGAGGGGGCCAAAAACACCTACGAGCAGTACTTC.

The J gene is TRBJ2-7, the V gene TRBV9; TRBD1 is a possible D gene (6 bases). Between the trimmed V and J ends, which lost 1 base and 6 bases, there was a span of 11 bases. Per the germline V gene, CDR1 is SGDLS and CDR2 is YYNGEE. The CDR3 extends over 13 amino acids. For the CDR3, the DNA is TGTGCCAGCAGCGTAACCCAGGGGCGCGAGCAGTACTTC. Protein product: CASSVTQGREQYF.

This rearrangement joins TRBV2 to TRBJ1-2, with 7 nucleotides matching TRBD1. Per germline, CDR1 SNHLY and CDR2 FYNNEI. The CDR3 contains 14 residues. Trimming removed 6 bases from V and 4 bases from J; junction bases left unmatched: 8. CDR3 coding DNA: TGTGCCAGCAGCATAACAGGGGTCTCCTATGGCTACACCTTC. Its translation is CASSITGVSYGYTF. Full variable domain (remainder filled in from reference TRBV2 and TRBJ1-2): EPEVTQTPSHQVTQMGQEVILRCVPISNHLYFYWYRQILGQKVEFLVSFYNNEISEKSEIFDDQFSVERPDGSNFTLKIRSTKLEDSAMYFCASSITGVSYGYTFGSGTRLTVV.

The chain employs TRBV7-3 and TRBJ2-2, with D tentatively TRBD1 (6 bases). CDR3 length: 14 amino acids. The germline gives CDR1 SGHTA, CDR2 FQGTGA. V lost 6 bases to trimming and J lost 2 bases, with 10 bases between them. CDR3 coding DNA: TGTGCCAGCAGTGAGGGACAAAACACCGGGGAGCTGTTTTTT. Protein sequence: CASSEGQNTGELFF.

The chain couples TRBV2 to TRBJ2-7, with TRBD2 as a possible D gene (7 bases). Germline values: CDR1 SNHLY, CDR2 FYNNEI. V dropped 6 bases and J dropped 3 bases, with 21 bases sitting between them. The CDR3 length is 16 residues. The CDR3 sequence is CASRDPQRDINYEQYF. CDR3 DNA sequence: TGTGCCAGCAGGGACCCTCAGCGGGACATTAACTACGAGCAGTACTTC.

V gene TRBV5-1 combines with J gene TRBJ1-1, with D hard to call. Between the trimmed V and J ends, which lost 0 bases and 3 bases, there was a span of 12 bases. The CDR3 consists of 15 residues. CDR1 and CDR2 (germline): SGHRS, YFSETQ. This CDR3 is CASSLEVGGDTEAFF. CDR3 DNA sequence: TGCGCCAGCAGCTTGGAAGTGGGTGGAGACACTGAAGCTTTCTTT.

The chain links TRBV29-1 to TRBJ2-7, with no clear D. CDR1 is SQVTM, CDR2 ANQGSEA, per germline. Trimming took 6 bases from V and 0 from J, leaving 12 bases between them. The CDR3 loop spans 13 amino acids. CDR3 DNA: TGCAGCGTGGCGTTTATCAGCTCCTACGAGCAGTACTTC. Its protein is CSVAFISSYEQYF.

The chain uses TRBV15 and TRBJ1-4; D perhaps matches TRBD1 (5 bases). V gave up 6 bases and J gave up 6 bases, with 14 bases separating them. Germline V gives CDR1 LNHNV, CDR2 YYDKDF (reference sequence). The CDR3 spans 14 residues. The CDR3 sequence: CATSLVRGYEKLFF. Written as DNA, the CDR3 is TGTGCCACCAGTTTAGTGAGGGGCTATGAAAAACTGTTTTTT.

The CDR3 bases are TGTGCCAGCAGCGCCGGGACAGGGGTTGAAAAACTGTTTTTT. Amino acid sequence: CASSAGTGVEKLFF. The chain has TRBV9 and TRBJ1-4; 10 bases are shared with TRBD1. Germline V gene data show CDR1 as SGDLS and CDR2 as YYNGEE. V lost 3 bases, J lost 7 bases, and 3 bases stayed unmatched. The CDR3 covers 14 residues.

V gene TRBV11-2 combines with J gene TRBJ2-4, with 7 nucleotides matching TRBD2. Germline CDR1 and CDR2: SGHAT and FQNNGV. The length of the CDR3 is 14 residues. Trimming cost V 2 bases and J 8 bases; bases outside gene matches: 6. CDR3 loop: CASSLTAGTDIQYF. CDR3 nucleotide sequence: TGTGCCAGCAGCTTAACAGCGGGAACTGACATTCAGTACTTC. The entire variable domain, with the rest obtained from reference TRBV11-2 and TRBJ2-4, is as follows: EAGVAQSPRYKIIEKRQSVAFWCNPISGHATLYWYQQILGQGPKLLIQFQNNGVVDDSQLPKDRFSAERLKGVDSTLKIQPAKLEDSAVYLCASSLTAGTDIQYFGAGTRLSVL.

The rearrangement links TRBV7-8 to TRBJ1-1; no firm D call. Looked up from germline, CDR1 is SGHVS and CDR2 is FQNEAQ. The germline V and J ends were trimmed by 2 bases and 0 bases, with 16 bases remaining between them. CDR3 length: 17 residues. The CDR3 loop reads CASSLTQVGMMNTEAFF. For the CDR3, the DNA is TGTGCCAGCAGCTTAACCCAGGTGGGCATGATGAACACTGAAGCTTTCTTT. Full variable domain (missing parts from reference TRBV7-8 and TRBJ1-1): GAGVSQSPRYKVAKRGQDVALRCDPISGHVSLFWYQQALGQGPEFLTYFQNEAQLDKSGLPSDRFFAERPEGSVSTLKIQRTQQEDSAVYLCASSLTQVGMMNTEAFFGQGTRLTVV.

CDR3 coding DNA: TGTGCCAGCAGCTCCTCGACAGTTGGAGGCTACACCTTC. As protein: CASSSSTVGGYTF. J is TRBJ1-2 and V is TRBV13, with D perhaps matching TRBD1 (5 bases). V was pared by 4 bases and J by 8 bases, with 14 bases between. The germline CDR1 and CDR2 sequences are PRHDT and FYEKMQ (reference sequence). The CDR3 has 13 residues.

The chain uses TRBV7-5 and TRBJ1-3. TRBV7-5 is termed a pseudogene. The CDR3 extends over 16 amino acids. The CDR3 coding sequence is TGTGTCAGAAGCCCGGTAGGTGAAGGGTGGGGAAACACCATATATTTT. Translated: CVRSPVGEGWGNTIYF.

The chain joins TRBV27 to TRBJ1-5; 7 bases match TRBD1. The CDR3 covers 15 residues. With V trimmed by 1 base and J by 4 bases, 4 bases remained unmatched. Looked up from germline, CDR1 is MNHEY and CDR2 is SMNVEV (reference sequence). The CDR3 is CASSLLGQRNQPQHF. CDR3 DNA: TGTGCCAGCAGTTTATTGGGACAGAGGAATCAGCCCCAGCATTTT.

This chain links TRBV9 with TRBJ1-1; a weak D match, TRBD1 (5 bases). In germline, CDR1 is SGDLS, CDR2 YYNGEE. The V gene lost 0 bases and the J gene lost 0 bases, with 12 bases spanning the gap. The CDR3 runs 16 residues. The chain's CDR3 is CASSVDDSRMNTEAFF. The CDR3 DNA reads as TGTGCCAGCAGCGTAGATGACAGCCGAATGAACACTGAAGCTTTCTTT.

For the CDR3, the DNA is TGTGCCAGCAGTGGGAGCTCCTACGAGCAGTACTTC. It translates to CASSGSSYEQYF. V and J are TRBV27 and TRBJ2-7; tentative D call: TRBD2 (5 bases). The germline CDR1 and CDR2 sequences are MNHEY and SMNVEV (reference sequence). The V gene lost 5 bases and the J gene lost 0 bases, with 5 bases spanning the gap. The CDR3 is made up of 12 amino acids.

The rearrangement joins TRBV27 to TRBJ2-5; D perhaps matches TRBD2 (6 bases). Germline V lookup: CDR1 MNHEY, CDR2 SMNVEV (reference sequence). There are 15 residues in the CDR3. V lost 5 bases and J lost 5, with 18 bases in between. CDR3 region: CASSPRDSPGETQYF. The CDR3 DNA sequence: TGTGCCAGCAGTCCTCGGGACTCCCCAGGCGAGACCCAGTACTTC.